This T cell receptor beta chain was identified during a study of T cells in Graves' hyperthyroidism and ophthalmopathy. This clonotype showed up many times. What it binds is unknown. This CDR3 is built from 14 residues. The V end was cut by 1 base, the J end by 5 bases, with 11 bases between. The V gene's germline CDR1 is MGHRA and CDR2 YSYEKL. Broader study findings: Ophthalmopathy was told apart from stable hyperthyroidism by a 13 V-J model. For ophthalmopathy, model prediction preceded onset by a median around 7 months.

For Graves' hyperthyroidism to be stable, ophthalmopathy could not progress within 18 months. Diagnostic assessment was based on clinical symptoms, serum thyroxine and TRAb, thyroid ultrasound and orbital computed tomography. Using RNA transcripts as the source, TCR beta CDR3 regions were amplified. Carried out on the TCR CDR3, a first-round RT-PCR used the HTBI primer set. TCRdb independently ran MiXCR on the multiplex PCR reads; one entry per CDR3 protein. The table shows 470,000 or so distinct CDR3 sequences, with 20% to 25% occurring only once. This sequence joins TRBV4-1 and TRBJ2-5; tentative D call: TRBD1 (6 bases). The receptor comes from a man aged 18 to 29 with Graves' hyperthyroidism. The sequenced sample consisted of blood. The CDR3 nucleotides are TGCGCCAGCAGCCAAGCCACAGGGTTGGAGACCCAGTACTTC. Translating it yields CASSQATGLETQYF.